Only a few counts were recorded for the clone carrying this T cell receptor beta chain. CDR3 length equals 17 residues. Germline lookup yields CDR1 SEHNR and CDR2 FQNEAQ (reference sequence). V was clipped by 4 bases and J by 2 bases; unmatched bases: 6. This entry belongs to a study of blood T cell repertoires in COVID-19. How the authors handled the data: How many nucleated cells were present was estimated from reference gene primer amplification. Clones were read by immunoSEQ multiplex PCR, and TCRdb kept only the in-frame ones, dropping some. The V and J calls and clone size were taken over from that table, and D and trimming were inferred from the DNA. The sample holds fewer than 150,000 clones, about 80% seen once.

The TCR comes from a human donor in a cohort sampled during active COVID-19. The chain employs TRBV7-9 and TRBJ2-1, with 12 bases lining up with TRBD2. What was sequenced was peripheral blood. CDR3 in DNA: TGTGCCAGCAGCTCCGGGACTAGCGGGCTTACCTACAATGAGCAGTTCTTC. This gives the protein CASSSGTSGLTYNEQFF.